These T cell receptor beta chains were read from a single sample in a study of blood T cell repertoires in COVID-19. Generated by immunoSEQ multiplex PCR, the TCRdb table keeps only in-frame clones and is missing some. The sample consists of about 350,000 clones, approximately 89% of them appearing once. Sequencing was performed on PBMCs or T cells enriched from blood (not recorded which). The receptors come from a woman in her twenties or thirties who had recovered from COVID-19. Both conserved end residues are part of each CDR3. A D gene is named only where the DNA matches it firmly. Size values are once, few and many counts, or a class for expanded clones, and some rows have none.

j_call v_call clone_size d_call cdr3_aa cdr3_nt
TRBJ1-1 TRBV5-4 - - CASSFSQNTEAFF TGTGCCAGCAGCTTTTCCCAGAACACTGAAGCTTTCTTT
TRBJ1-5 TRBV27 - TRBD1 CASSLSRGGNQPQHF TGTGCCAGCAGTCTTAGCAGGGGGGGCAATCAGCCCCAGCATTTT
TRBJ2-7 TRBV6-1 - TRBD1 CASSEPGQYPYEQYF TGTGCCAGCAGTGAGCCGGGACAGTACCCCTACGAGCAGTACTTC
TRBJ1-1 TRBV14 - - CASSPEWPADEAFF TGTGCCAGCAGCCCTGAATGGCCTGCAGATGAAGCTTTCTTT
TRBJ1-1 TRBV3-1/TRBV3-2 - - CASSPLPFLRNTEAFF TGTGCCAGCAGCCCCCTCCCTTTCCTCCGTAACACTGAAGCTTTCTTT
TRBJ1-1 TRBV19 - - CASSIVQGYTEAFF TGTGCCAGTAGTATAGTGCAGGGATACACTGAAGCTTTCTTT
TRBJ2-5 TRBV15 once - CATSSFLLNREWETQYF TGTGCCACCAGCAGCTTCCTCTTAAACAGGGAATGGGAGACCCAGTACTTC
TRBJ2-5 TRBV10-3 - - CASRGGEETQYF TGTGCCTCGAGGGGGGGCGAAGAGACCCAGTACTTC
TRBJ1-1 TRBV7-3 - TRBD1 CASTIGTATEAFF TGTGCCAGCACCATAGGGACAGCCACTGAAGCTTTCTTT
TRBJ1-2 TRBV7-2 - TRBD1 CASSLGQGDGYTF TGTGCCAGCAGCTTAGGACAGGGAGATGGCTACACCTTC
TRBJ2-3 TRBV29-1 - - CSVTTGTDTQYF TGCAGCGTTACCACGGGGACAGATACGCAGTATTTT
TRBJ1-6 TRBV28 few - CASTPEGLLNPPLHF TGTGCCAGCACTCCCGAGGGACTCCTTAATCCACCCCTCCACTTT
TRBJ1-4 TRBV4-1 - - CASSQAGSNEKLFF TGCGCCAGCAGCCAAGCAGGTTCCAATGAAAAACTGTTTTTT
TRBJ2-4 TRBV4-2 - - CASSEEARNIQYF TGTGCCAGCAGTGAGGAAGCCCGGAACATTCAGTACTTC
TRBJ2-7 TRBV7-3 - - CASSLTGGNYEQYF TGTGCCAGCAGCTTAACTGGGGGGAACTACGAGCAGTACTTC
TRBJ1-2 TRBV15 - TRBD1 CATSRDPSGTGFNGYTF TGTGCCACCAGCAGAGATCCCTCGGGGACAGGGTTCAATGGCTACACCTTC
TRBJ2-7 TRBV5-1 - TRBD1 CASSLAGTGYYEQYF TGCGCCAGCAGCTTGGCCGGGACAGGGTACTACGAGCAGTACTTC
TRBJ2-1 TRBV3-1/TRBV3-2 - TRBD2 CASSPVLDYSGGTNSSYNEQFF TGTGCCAGCAGCCCCGTCCTGGACTATAGCGGGGGAACTAATAGCTCCTACAATGAGCAGTTCTTC
TRBJ1-2 TRBV11-2 - TRBD1 CASRGQAYGYTF TGTGCCAGCAGGGGACAGGCCTATGGCTACACCTTC
TRBJ1-1 TRBV12-3/TRBV12-4 - TRBD1 CASSLDRGTEAFF TGTGCCAGCAGCCTCGACAGGGGCACTGAAGCTTTCTTT
TRBJ2-1 TRBV7-2 once TRBD2 CASSPPSGGGYNEQFF TGTGCCAGCAGCCCACCTAGCGGGGGGGGCTACAATGAGCAGTTCTTC
TRBJ2-1 TRBV19 - TRBD2 CASSIGLSRGGNEQFF TGTGCCAGTAGTATAGGCCTCTCGCGGGGGGGCAATGAGCAGTTCTTC
TRBJ2-2 TRBV27 - - CASSLSRGGRNTGELFF TGTGCCAGCAGTTTATCCCGTGGGGGCAGGAACACCGGGGAGCTGTTTTTT
TRBJ1-2 TRBV30 - - CAWSGRSSLNCYTF TGTGCCTGGAGCGGTAGGAGTTCCCTCAATTGCTACACCTTC
TRBJ1-1 TRBV5-4 - TRBD1 CASRPRPGQVNTEAFF TGTGCCAGCAGACCTAGACCGGGACAGGTGAACACTGAAGCTTTCTTT
TRBJ2-7 TRBV5-4 - TRBD1 CASSSRTGSYEQYF TGTGCCAGCAGCTCCCGGACAGGCTCCTACGAGCAGTACTTC
TRBJ1-5 TRBV30 - - CAWSVRGARNQPQHF TGTGCCTGGAGTGTACGGGGGGCTCGGAATCAGCCCCAGCATTTT
TRBJ1-2 TRBV18 - - CASSPGRSNLFFYGYTF TGTGCCAGCTCACCAGGTCGTTCAAACCTATTCTTCTATGGCTACACCTTC
TRBJ1-1 TRBV6-2/TRBV6-3 - - CASSYGRDYNTEAFF TGTGCCAGCAGTTACGGCAGGGACTATAACACTGAAGCTTTCTTT
TRBJ2-7 TRBV13 - - CASSLWDTSNEQYF TGTGCCAGCAGCTTATGGGACACTTCCAACGAGCAGTACTTC
TRBJ1-5 TRBV30 few - CAWSGHPVTNQPQHF TGTGCCTGGAGTGGTCACCCGGTAACCAATCAGCCCCAGCATTTT
TRBJ1-1 TRBV6-5 - - CASRRQPTMNTEAFF TGTGCCAGCAGGCGTCAGCCGACTATGAACACTGAAGCTTTCTTT
TRBJ1-1 TRBV12-3/TRBV12-4 - TRBD1 CASQRDRGAEAFF TGTGCCAGCCAGAGGGACAGGGGCGCGGAAGCTTTCTTT
TRBJ2-7 TRBV4-2 - - CASSQGARWQSYEQYF TGTGCCAGCAGCCAAGGGGCCAGGTGGCAGTCTTACGAGCAGTACTTC
TRBJ2-5 TRBV5-1 - TRBD1 CASSPGQGRETQYF TGCGCCAGCAGCCCGGGACAGGGAAGAGAGACCCAGTACTTC
TRBJ2-7 TRBV18 - TRBD1 CASSPTSQGAYEQYF TGTGCCAGCTCACCAACCTCCCAGGGGGCCTACGAGCAGTACTTC
TRBJ1-2 TRBV7-9 - - CASSWDTTYYGYTF TGTGCCAGCAGCTGGGACACTACTTACTATGGCTACACCTTC
TRBJ1-2 TRBV27 - - CASSLEGGVYGYTF TGTGCCAGCAGTTTAGAAGGAGGGGTCTATGGCTACACCTTC
TRBJ1-5 TRBV12-3/TRBV12-4 once - CASSFRVDQPQHF TGTGCCAGCAGTTTCAGGGTCGATCAGCCCCAGCATTTT
TRBJ1-5 TRBV3-1/TRBV3-2 - - CASSQTLRGNQPQHF TGTGCCAGCAGCCAAACCCTAAGGGGAAATCAGCCCCAGCATTTT
TRBJ1-4 TRBV4-1 - - CASSLQFPTNEKLFF TGCGCCAGCAGCCTTCAGTTTCCAACTAATGAAAAACTGTTTTTT
TRBJ1-2 TRBV19 - - CASSHYRVDGYTF TGTGCCTCAAGTCATTACAGGGTGGATGGCTACACCTTC